Only a few counts were recorded for the clone carrying this T cell receptor (beta chain). Its specificity is unknown. This specimen comes from a study of human T cells and chemical hapten exposure. As for the study in general: Reading of the patch tests, which applied 0.01% DPC to the upper back, occurred at 6 days.

Time point noted: patch test 3, about 24 weeks after DPC sensitization. Treatment denoted: therapeutic diphenylcyclopropenone sensitization with weekly scalp DPC. General study findings and limits: Among expanded TCRs, significantly more large CDR3 similarity clusters formed than among controls.

There are 15 residues in the CDR3. In germline, CDR1 is MNHEY, CDR2 SVGAGI. V shed 5 bases and J shed 0 bases, with 11 bases lying between them. TCRdb reanalysed the RACE reads using MiXCR and keeps one entry per CDR3 protein. Among more than 100,000 distinct CDR3 sequences, roughly 12% were seen once, and the ten largest hold around 2.5%. This receptor was obtained from a woman aged 45-65 years with alopecia areata. Some clones in this sample may be carry-over from other donors' samples. This material consisted of whole blood, taken in connection with sensitization to the hapten diphenylcyclopropenone (DPC). V gene TRBV6-5 combines with J gene TRBJ1-5; no clear D. CDR3 in DNA: TGTGCCAGCAGTCAGACGTATTATAGCAATCAGCCCCAGCATTTT. Translation: CASSQTYYSNQPQHF.